This entry lists 24 T cell receptor beta chains sequenced from one sample in a study of identical twins. One entry per CDR3 protein, called by TCRdb with MiXCR from the 5' RACE reads. This table has roughly 770,000 distinct CDR3 sequences, 15% to 20% appearing once. The data also belong to a second study, concerning T cells expressing NK-cell markers.

What was sequenced was PBMCs. These receptor sequences come from a woman between 18 and 29 years old in good health.

The rearrangement links TRBV10-3 to TRBJ2-3; D possibly corresponds to TRBD1 (6 bases). This CDR3 is built from 15 residues. The ends were cut back, 3 bases at V and 0 bases at J, with 10 bases in the middle. CDR1 and CDR2 from the germline V gene are ENHRY and SYGVKD. This chain's CDR3 is CAISDGGRSTDTQYF. The CDR3, as DNA: TGTGCCATCAGTGATGGGGGCCGTAGCACAGATACGCAGTATTTT.

This chain joins TRBV7-9 and TRBJ2-1; 10 nucleotides agree with TRBD2. The CDR3 is 15 amino acids. V was clipped by 1 base and J by 7 bases; unmatched bases: 4. Germline lookup yields CDR1 SEHNR and CDR2 FQNEAQ (reference sequence). The DNA for the CDR3 is TGTGCCAGCAGCTTAGGTAGCGGGAGGACTAATGAGCAGTTCTTC. It specifies CASSLGSGRTNEQFF.

The V gene is TRBV6-5, the J gene TRBJ2-1; TRBD2 matches 10 bases. Germline CDR1 reads MNHEY; CDR2 reads SVGAGI. The CDR3 is made up of 15 amino acids. With V trimmed by 2 bases and J by 3 bases, 1 base remained unmatched. The CDR3: CASSYTSGVYNEQFF. Here the CDR3 DNA reads TGTGCCAGCAGTTACACTAGCGGGGTCTACAATGAGCAGTTCTTC.

The J gene is TRBJ2-4, the V gene TRBV12-3 or TRBV12-4, with D maybe TRBD1 (5 bases). The CDR3 runs 16 residues. V was pared by 6 bases and J by 0 bases, with 15 bases between. The CDR3 sequence is CASRPDRAIAKNIQYF. In DNA, the CDR3 is TGTGCCAGCAGACCTGACAGAGCAATAGCCAAAAACATTCAGTACTTC.

This rearrangement joins TRBV7-6 to TRBJ2-5; TRBD2 agrees at 7 bases. The J segment lost 1 base and the V segment lost 3 bases, leaving 8 bases of the junction unmatched. Germline V gene data show CDR1 as SGHVS and CDR2 as FNYEAQ. The CDR3 extends over 16 amino acids. The CDR3 DNA is TGTGCCAGCAGCTTGACACGCGGGAGTGGCCAAGAGACCCAGTACTTC. It codes for CASSLTRGSGQETQYF.

This clonotype occurred a few times. This chain connects TRBV5-5 to TRBJ1-1; D gene uncertain. V was trimmed by 4 bases and J by 1 base, leaving 20 bases between them. This CDR3 is built from 17 residues. Germline values: CDR1 SGHKS, CDR2 YYEKEE (reference sequence). The CDR3 spells CASSPSALTPGNTEAFF. The DNA for the CDR3 is TGTGCCAGCAGCCCAAGCGCCTTAACCCCGGGGAACACTGAAGCTTTCTTT.

This clonotype occurred a few times. CDR3 sequence (DNA): TGTGCCAGCAGTTTCTCAGCCGTGAACACTGAAGCTTTCTTT. This sequence encodes CASSFSAVNTEAFF. The chain couples TRBV12-3 or TRBV12-4 to TRBJ1-1; D ambiguous. Trimming shortened V by 3 bases and J by 0 bases, and 8 bases separated the two germline ends. The CDR3 is 14 residues long.

This clonotype has a handful of counts. The chain links TRBV7-9 to TRBJ2-1, with D possibly being TRBD1 or TRBD2 (5 bases each). Germline CDR1 is SEHNR and CDR2 is FQNEAQ (reference sequence). Trimming left V 5 bases short and J 15 bases short, with 23 bases between. The CDR3 is 14 amino acids. The CDR3 nucleotides read TGTGCCAGCAGCCACCCACGCTTGGGGGTGGAGTGGTTCTTC. Translating gives CASSHPRLGVEWFF.

This clonotype appeared a few times. The J gene is TRBJ1-5, the V gene TRBV9; D uncertain. V was trimmed by 1 base and J by 7 bases, leaving 9 bases between them. There are 13 residues in the CDR3. CDR1 is SGDLS, CDR2 YYNGEE, per germline. The CDR3 DNA sequence: TGTGCCAGCAGCGTATGGGGAGGCCAGCCCCAGCATTTT. It yields the protein CASSVWGGQPQHF.

This clonotype was observed a handful of times. The gene calls are TRBV2 and TRBJ1-1; D is unclear. This CDR3 comprises 13 residues. The ends were cut back, 2 bases at V and 2 bases at J, with 6 bases in the middle. Looked up from germline, CDR1 is SNHLY and CDR2 is FYNNEI. The CDR3 spells CASSEQPNTEAFF. The CDR3 region has the DNA TGTGCCAGCAGTGAACAGCCTAACACTGAAGCTTTCTTT.

This clonotype occurred many times. The chain couples TRBV15 to TRBJ2-1, with a weak D call TRBD2 (6 bases). V shed 8 bases and J shed 0 bases, with 14 bases lying between them. The CDR3 runs to 15 residues. Germline CDR1 and CDR2: LNHNV and YYDKDF (reference sequence). The DNA of the CDR3 is TGTGCCACCGTGGGGAGGCCCAACTCCTACAATGAGCAGTTCTTC. As protein: CATVGRPNSYNEQFF.

This clonotype was observed a few times. V is TRBV7-6 and J is TRBJ2-3; TRBD2 matches at 11 bases. V lost 5 bases, J lost 6 bases, and 10 bases stayed unmatched. The CDR3 contains 16 residues. CDR1 and CDR2 (germline): SGHVS, FNYEAQ. The CDR3 loop is CASSRQTSGIGDTQYF. DNA for the CDR3: TGTGCCAGCAGCCGCCAGACTAGCGGGATCGGGGATACGCAGTATTTT.

This clonotype was found a few times. The V call is TRBV3-1, the J call TRBJ2-5, with D maybe TRBD2 (5 bases). Trimming removed 4 bases from V and 4 bases from J, with 25 bases in between. CDR3 length: 18 residues. Germline values: CDR1 LGHDT, CDR2 YNNKEL (reference sequence). In DNA, the CDR3 is TGTGCCAGCAGCCCTCAAAGGCCCCGAGGGATGGACCGAGAGACCCAGTACTTC. Protein: CASSPQRPRGMDRETQYF.

V is TRBV30 and J is TRBJ2-1, with unresolved D. V was cut by 5 bases and J by 5 bases, with 7 bases left in between. CDR1 and CDR2 (germline): GTSNPN, SVGIG (reference sequence). CDR3 size: 11 residues. CDR3 protein: CAWAGDNEQFF. CDR3 nucleotide sequence: TGTGCCTGGGCAGGAGACAATGAGCAGTTCTTC. Together with reference TRBV30 and TRBJ2-1, the CDR3 gives the full variable domain: SQTIHQWPATLVQPVGSPLSLECTVEGTSNPNLYWYRQAAGRGLQLLFYSVGIGQISSEVPQNLSASRPQDRQFILSSKKLLLSDSGFYLCAWAGDNEQFFGPGTRLTVL.

The chain couples TRBV6-5 to TRBJ2-7, with 9 bases identical to TRBD2. Germline CDR1 is MNHEY and CDR2 is SVGAGI. With V trimmed by 0 bases and J by 10 bases, 16 bases remained unmatched. The CDR3 consists of 17 residues. The CDR3 loop reads CASSYSTLAGPYDLQYF. CDR3 coding DNA: TGTGCCAGCAGTTACTCTACCCTAGCGGGACCGTACGATCTCCAGTACTTC.

This rearrangement joins TRBV27 to TRBJ2-1, with no clear D. The V and J ends lost 7 bases and 0 bases respectively, with 16 bases between them. The CDR3 spans 16 residues. Germline V CDR1 and CDR2: MNHEY, SMNVEV (reference sequence). The CDR3 DNA is TGTGCCAGCAAACGGATAACCCCCAGCTCCTACAATGAGCAGTTCTTC. As protein: CASKRITPSSYNEQFF.

The gene calls are TRBV6-5 and TRBJ2-1, with 9 positions matching TRBD1. The CDR3 is 19 residues long. The germline CDR1 and CDR2 sequences are MNHEY and SVGAGI. Losses at the gene ends were 2 bases for V and 5 bases for J; bases not matched to a gene: 16. The CDR3 DNA reads as TGTGCCAGCAGTTACACCGGGTCCTCCGGGACAGGGTACCACAATGAGCAGTTCTTC. Translated: CASSYTGSSGTGYHNEQFF.

A few counts support this clonotype. J is TRBJ2-5 and V is TRBV6-2 or TRBV6-3, with TRBD2 matching over 7 bases. Looked up from germline, CDR1 is MNHEY and CDR2 is SVGEGT. The junction had 9 bases not matched to a gene; V was cut back by 10 bases and J by 4 bases. The CDR3 is 13 residues long. CDR3 amino acids: CATLKPGGETQYF. DNA for the CDR3: TGTGCCACCCTTAAGCCGGGAGGAGAGACCCAGTACTTC.

The chain joins TRBV11-1 to TRBJ2-7; possible D gene TRBD1, 7 bases. The CDR3 has 18 amino acids. Trimming left V 7 bases short and J 3 bases short, with 28 bases between. Germline loops: CDR1 SGHAT, CDR2 FQDESV (reference sequence). The CDR3 DNA reads TGTGCCAGCACCGCAGGGGGAACGGGAGAGCTTGTCGTCTACGAGCAGTACTTC. Translating it yields CASTAGGTGELVVYEQYF.

The chain employs TRBV20-1 and TRBJ2-7; TRBD2 matches at 12 bases. V was pared by 6 bases and J by 7 bases, with 10 bases of the junction left unmatched. The length of the CDR3 is 14 residues. Germline CDR1 DFQATT, CDR2 SNEGSKA (reference sequence). For the CDR3, the DNA is TGCAGTGCCTTCAAGCTAGCGGGAGGGCGAGAGCAGTACTTC. It yields the protein CSAFKLAGGREQYF.

V gene TRBV20-1 combines with J gene TRBJ2-2; D possibly corresponds to TRBD2 (5 bases). The CDR3 has 14 amino acids. Germline V CDR1 and CDR2: DFQATT, SNEGSKA (reference sequence). Trimming removed 3 bases from V and 3 bases from J, with 11 bases in between. This chain's CDR3 is CSASVGDYTGELFF. The CDR3 region has the DNA TGCAGTGCTAGCGTCGGGGATTACACCGGGGAGCTGTTTTTT.

This chain uses TRBV5-1 with TRBJ1-2; D gene ambiguous. The CDR3 length is 16 residues. V was trimmed by 0 bases and J by 1 base, leaving 13 bases between them. Germline V gives CDR1 SGHRS, CDR2 YFSETQ. CDR3 sequence reads: CASSLVPGAVNYGYTF. DNA for the CDR3: TGCGCCAGCAGCTTGGTTCCCGGAGCAGTTAACTATGGCTACACCTTC.

The rearrangement uses TRBV6-5 and TRBJ1-3; TRBD1 matches at 7 bases. V lost 2 bases, J lost 7 bases, and 11 bases stayed unmatched. CDR1 is MNHEY, CDR2 SVGAGI, per germline. This CDR3 is built from 16 residues. CDR3 nucleotides: TGTGCCAGCAGTTACAATCTTCGTACAGGGGCTAACACCATATATTTT. Translating it yields CASSYNLRTGANTIYF.

V is TRBV5-1 and J is TRBJ2-1; 11 nucleotides agree with TRBD2. Germline CDR1 and CDR2: SGHRS and YFSETQ. The V gene end was trimmed by 3 bases and the J gene end by 6 bases; junction bases not matched to a gene: 8. This CDR3 comprises 16 residues. CDR3 in DNA: TGCGCCAGCAGCTGGGGGACTAGCGGCCGGACCAATGAGCAGTTCTTC. It specifies CASSWGTSGRTNEQFF. Filled out from reference TRBV5-1 and TRBJ2-1, the complete variable domain reads KAGVTQTPRYLIKTRGQQVTLSCSPISGHRSVSWYQQTPGQGLQFLFEYFSETQRNKGNFPGRFSGRQFSNSRSEMNVSTLELGDSALYLCASSWGTSGRTNEQFFGPGTRLTVL.